This entry lists 25 T cell receptor beta chains sequenced from one sample in a study of spatial heterogeneity in lung cancer. TCRdb re-called the 5' RACE reads with MiXCR, one entry per CDR3 protein. The sample contains about 6,900 distinct CDR3 sequences, approximately 4% of which appear only once. Time point: sample taken at primary tumor resection. Tumor, nontumor lung or frozen PBMC supplied whole RNA that was sequenced unsorted. The specimen comprised normal lung tissue next to the tumor, sampled at surgery. These receptors were collected from a female donor with early-stage non-small cell lung cancer.

By share, this clonotype counts as medium-sized (0.01 to 0.1%). This chain connects TRBV3-1 to TRBJ2-3; weak D call: TRBD2 (6 bases). Germline CDR1 LGHDT, CDR2 YNNKEL (reference sequence). V lost 6 bases and J lost 1, with 14 bases in between. The CDR3 consists of 15 residues. The CDR3 nucleotides read TGTGCCAGCAGACAACTAGCCAGGGGCACAGATACGCAGTATTTT. Residues: CASRQLARGTDTQYF.

By sample fraction, this clonotype is medium-sized. The V gene is TRBV7-2, the J gene TRBJ2-5; 8 nucleotides match TRBD2. The germline CDR1 and CDR2 sequences are SGHTA and FQGNSA. With V trimmed by 2 bases and J by 2 bases, 7 bases remained unmatched. The CDR3 is made up of 16 amino acids. The CDR3 spells CASSLYPGGLQETQYF. CDR3 bases: TGTGCCAGCAGCTTATATCCGGGGGGGCTTCAAGAGACCCAGTACTTC. Variable domain in full (rest from reference TRBV7-2 and TRBJ2-5): GAGVSQSPSNKVTEKGKDVELRCDPISGHTALYWYRQSLGQGLEFLIYFQGNSAPDKSGLPSDRFSAERTGGSVSTLTIQRTQQEDSAVYLCASSLYPGGLQETQYFGPGTRLLVL.

By share, this clonotype ranks as medium-sized. The V gene is TRBV4-2, the J gene TRBJ2-3, with D hard to call. Trimming left V 0 bases short and J 0 bases short, with 13 bases between. The CDR3 totals 17 residues. The germline gives CDR1 LGHNA, CDR2 YNFKEQ. CDR3 region: CASSQEGSILSTDTQYF. CDR3 coding DNA: TGTGCCAGCAGCCAAGAGGGCAGTATTTTAAGCACAGATACGCAGTATTTT.

This clonotype has ten or more counts. The rearrangement uses TRBV7-6 and TRBJ1-1; tentative D call: TRBD1 (6 bases). CDR1 SGHVS and CDR2 FNYEAQ come from the germline V gene. Trimming removed 3 bases from V and 7 bases from J, with 21 bases in between. This CDR3 region has 16 residues. DNA for the CDR3: TGTGCCAGCAGCTTTCCCCTGACAGGCGGAGGCATTGAAGCTTTCTTT. Residues: CASSFPLTGGGIEAFF.

In its sample, this clonotype was seen many times. The chain recombines TRBV30 with TRBJ1-5; D may be TRBD1 (5 bases). V shed 0 bases and J shed 4 bases, with 10 bases lying between them. CDR3 length equals 14 residues. The germline gives CDR1 GTSNPN, CDR2 SVGIG (reference sequence). The CDR3 DNA reads TGTGCCTGGAGTGTACCCAGGGAAAATCAGCCCCAGCATTTT. This translates into CAWSVPRENQPQHF.

The sample holds many counts of this clonotype. The V and J genes are TRBV7-6 and TRBJ2-1, with D possibly TRBD1 on 6 matching bases. CDR3 size: 15 residues. CDR1 and CDR2 from the germline V gene are SGHVS and FNYEAQ. Trimming cost V 2 bases and J 9 bases, with 17 bases left between them. The DNA for the CDR3 is TGTGCCAGCAGCTTAAACGCAGGGGCAAGGGGTGAGCAGTTCTTC. This gives the protein CASSLNAGARGEQFF.

The table lists this clonotype with many counts. V gene TRBV24-1 combines with J gene TRBJ2-1, with 8 bases identical to TRBD2. Trimming removed 3 bases from V and 6 bases from J; junction bases left unmatched: 12. The CDR3 is made up of 17 amino acids. CDR1 and CDR2 (germline): KGHDR, SFDVKD. CDR3 nucleotide sequence: TGTGCCACCAGTGATCCAACCGGGACTAGAGTAGGCAATGAGCAGTTCTTC. Translation: CATSDPTGTRVGNEQFF.

By sample share, this clonotype is medium-sized. This chain connects TRBV6-6 to TRBJ1-5; 9 bases map to TRBD1. Germline loops: CDR1 MNHNY, CDR2 SVGAGI (reference sequence). Trimming took 10 bases from V and 6 from J; bases not matched to a gene: 16. The CDR3 is 16 residues long. For the CDR3, the DNA is TGTGCCACCGAGTCGGGAACCGGGACAGGGAGTCAGCCCCAGCATTTT. Protein: CATESGTGTGSQPQHF.

This clonotype is medium-sized. For the CDR3, the DNA is TGTGCCAGCAGTCAACCCCCGAGCACTGAAGCTTTCTTT. Translation: CASSQPPSTEAFF. The chain has TRBV7-3 and TRBJ1-1, with unresolved D. Germline CDR1 is SGHTA and CDR2 is FQGTGA. The V and J ends lost 6 bases and 4 bases respectively, with 12 bases between them. The CDR3 loop spans 13 amino acids.

This rearrangement joins TRBV2 to TRBJ2-7; 7 positions agree with TRBD1. Germline V gene sequence: CDR1 SNHLY, CDR2 FYNNEI. The junction had 8 bases not matched to a gene; V was cut back by 3 bases and J by 3 bases. The CDR3 spans 15 residues. CDR3 residues: CASSDPMTGSYEQYF. In nucleotides, the CDR3 is TGTGCCAGCAGTGATCCCATGACAGGGAGCTACGAGCAGTACTTC.

Sample share makes this clonotype medium-sized. This chain joins TRBV6-5 and TRBJ1-5; a possible D gene is TRBD1 (6 bases). CDR1 and CDR2 from the germline V gene are MNHEY and SVGAGI. Trimming took 6 bases from V and 0 from J, leaving 12 bases between them. The CDR3 has 15 residues. In DNA, the CDR3 is TGTGCCAGCAGCCCGACAGGTGCTAGCAATCAGCCCCAGCATTTT. Its protein is CASSPTGASNQPQHF.

Only a few counts were recorded for this clonotype. The CDR3 DNA is TGCGCCAGCAGCCCCCGGGGTGGGTCGGAAGAGACCCAGTACTTC. It codes for CASSPRGGSEETQYF. The J gene is TRBJ2-5, the V gene TRBV5-1; D possibly corresponds to TRBD2 (5 bases). Germline assignment: CDR1 SGHRS and CDR2 YFSETQ. V shed 4 bases and J shed 3 bases, with 16 bases lying between them. CDR3 length: 15 amino acids.

This clonotype was seen only once. The CDR3 protein is CASSSPGSEAFF. For the CDR3, the DNA is TGTGCCAGCAGTTCTCCGGGTTCTGAAGCTTTCTTT. The chain joins TRBV12-3 or TRBV12-4 to TRBJ1-1; D is uncertain. With 4 bases removed from V and 6 bases from J, the gap between germline ends came to 9 bases. The CDR3 consists of 12 residues.

This clonotype was observed a handful of times. The gene calls are TRBV20-1 and TRBJ2-2; possible D gene TRBD2, 6 bases. Between the trimmed V and J ends, which lost 1 base and 6 bases, there was a span of 6 bases. Germline values: CDR1 DFQATT, CDR2 SNEGSKA (reference sequence). CDR3 length equals 12 residues. CDR3 in amino acids: CSARGGAGELFF. DNA of the CDR3: TGCAGTGCTAGAGGCGGGGCCGGGGAGCTGTTTTTT.

This clonotype has at least ten counts. The genes are TRBV24-1 and TRBJ1-1; D gene uncertain. Germline V CDR1 and CDR2: KGHDR, SFDVKD. The CDR3 length is 14 residues. V lost 7 bases to trimming and J lost 3 bases, with 14 bases between them. The CDR3 sequence is CATSPSGRYTEAFF. CDR3 sequence (DNA): TGTGCCACCAGCCCATCGGGCAGATACACTGAAGCTTTCTTT.

V usage is TRBV4-3 and J usage is TRBJ2-3; no definite D call. This CDR3 comprises 13 residues. Germline-derived CDR1 and CDR2 are LGHNA and YSLEER. V dropped 3 bases and J dropped 2 bases, with 6 bases sitting between them. The CDR3 bases are TGCGCCAGCAGCCACGATGCCACAGATACGCAGTATTTT. This encodes CASSHDATDTQYF.

This clonotype was observed many times. The genes are TRBV5-6 and TRBJ2-2; D is unresolved. CDR1 is SGHDT, CDR2 YYEEEE, per germline. This CDR3 is 13 amino acids long. V gave up 3 bases and J gave up 5 bases, with 8 bases separating them. CDR3 sequence (DNA): TGTGCCAGCAGCTGGGATAAAACCGGGGAGCTGTTTTTT. Its protein is CASSWDKTGELFF.

By share of the sample, this clonotype is medium-sized (0.01 to 0.1%). The chain joins TRBV10-3 to TRBJ1-5; D gene uncertain. Germline CDR1 reads ENHRY; CDR2 reads SYGVKD. The CDR3 runs to 13 residues. The V and J ends lost 8 bases and 2 bases respectively, with 10 bases between them. The CDR3 is CAIAVAGNQPQHF. As DNA, the CDR3 is TGTGCCATCGCGGTCGCGGGCAATCAGCCCCAGCATTTT.

This clonotype has a count of ten or more. The chain has TRBV5-4 and TRBJ2-5; TRBD1 is a possible D gene (6 bases). This CDR3 has 15 residues. Germline values: CDR1 SGHNT, CDR2 YYREEE (reference sequence). V dropped 0 bases and J dropped 2 bases, with 11 bases sitting between them. The CDR3 nucleotides read TGTGCCAGCAGCTTGGACCAGGGGCATCAAGAGACCCAGTACTTC. This translates into CASSLDQGHQETQYF. Variable domain in full (rest from reference TRBV5-4 and TRBJ2-5): ETGVTQSPTHLIKTRGQQVTLRCSSQSGHNTVSWYQQALGQGPQFIFQYYREEENGRGNFPPRFSGLQFPNYSSELNVNALELDDSALYLCASSLDQGHQETQYFGPGTRLLVL.

By share, this clonotype ranks as medium-sized (0.01 to 0.1%). The rearrangement links TRBV7-2 to TRBJ2-5; D is possibly TRBD2 (5 bases). The V and J ends lost 4 bases and 3 bases respectively, with 12 bases between them. The CDR3 has 14 amino acids. Germline V lookup: CDR1 SGHTA, CDR2 FQGNSA. The CDR3 DNA sequence: TGTGCCAGCAGCTCGAACCGGGGAAAAGAGACCCAGTACTTC. Amino acid sequence: CASSSNRGKETQYF.

This clonotype showed up many times. The chain uses TRBV5-5 and TRBJ2-1; TRBD1 is a possible D gene (6 bases). Per the germline V gene, CDR1 is SGHKS and CDR2 is YYEKEE (reference sequence). This CDR3 contains 15 residues. V was shortened by 4 bases and J by 2 bases, with 13 bases between the two germline ends. DNA for the CDR3: TGTGCCAGCAGCAGGGGGACATCCCCCTACAATGAGCAGTTCTTC. This gives the protein CASSRGTSPYNEQFF.

This clonotype occurred many times. The chain uses TRBV12-5 and TRBJ1-5, with TRBD1 matching 7 bases. The CDR3 has 13 residues. V lost 7 bases and J lost 5; bases outside the gene matches: 5. CDR1 and CDR2 (germline): LGHNT, FRNRAP. For the CDR3, the DNA is TGTGCTAGTGCCTGGGACAGCCATCAGCCCCAGCATTTT. Amino acid sequence: CASAWDSHQPQHF. The complete variable domain, with remaining parts taken from reference TRBV12-5 and TRBJ1-5, reads DARVTQTPRHKVTEMGQEVTMRCQPILGHNTVFWYRQTMMQGLELLAYFRNRAPLDDSGMPKDRFSAEMPDATLATLKIQPSEPRDSAVYFCASAWDSHQPQHFGDGTRLSIL.

This sequence joins TRBV2 and TRBJ1-4, with 9 bases aligning to TRBD1. Germline V gene sequence: CDR1 SNHLY, CDR2 FYNNEI. The CDR3 is made up of 14 amino acids. The V gene end was trimmed by 7 bases and the J gene end by 3 bases; junction bases not matched to a gene: 3. This CDR3 is CASNRQGANEKLFF. DNA of the CDR3: TGTGCCAGCAATAGACAGGGGGCTAATGAAAAACTGTTTTTT.

In its sample, this clonotype was seen many times. The chain employs TRBV6-1 and TRBJ1-4; D ambiguous. This CDR3 has 12 residues. V was clipped by 5 bases and J by 4 bases, with 5 bases between them. CDR1 is MNHNS and CDR2 is SASEGT in the germline V gene. This chain's CDR3 is CASSNSNEKLFF. The CDR3 bases are TGTGCCAGCAGTAACAGTAATGAAAAACTGTTTTTT.

This clonotype was observed a handful of times. V is TRBV20-1 and J is TRBJ1-5; D is possibly TRBD1 (5 bases). Trimming left V 3 bases short and J 6 bases short, with 12 bases between. The CDR3 contains 13 residues. The germline CDR1 and CDR2 sequences are DFQATT and SNEGSKA (reference sequence). The CDR3 region is CSASQGMSQPQHF. CDR3 nucleotides: TGCAGTGCTAGTCAGGGTATGAGTCAGCCCCAGCATTTT.